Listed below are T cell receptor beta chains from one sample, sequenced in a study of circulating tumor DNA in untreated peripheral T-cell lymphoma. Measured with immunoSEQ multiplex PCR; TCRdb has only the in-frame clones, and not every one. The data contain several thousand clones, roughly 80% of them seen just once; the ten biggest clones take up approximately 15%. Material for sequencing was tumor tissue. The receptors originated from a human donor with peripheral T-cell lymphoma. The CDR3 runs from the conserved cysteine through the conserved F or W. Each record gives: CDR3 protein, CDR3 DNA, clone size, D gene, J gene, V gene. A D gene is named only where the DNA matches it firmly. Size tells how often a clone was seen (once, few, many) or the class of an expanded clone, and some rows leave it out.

cdr3_aa: CASSLGQGFSYEQYF
cdr3_nt: TGTGCCAGCAGTTTGGGACAGGGGTTCTCCTACGAGCAGTACTTC
clone_size: -
d_call: TRBD1
j_call: TRBJ2-7
v_call: TRBV6-8

cdr3_aa: CASSLEVAGETQYF
cdr3_nt: TGTGCCAGCAGCTTAGAGGTCGCCGGAGAGACCCAGTACTTC
clone_size: -
d_call: -
j_call: TRBJ2-5
v_call: TRBV11-3

cdr3_aa: CAWRRDRGLRNTIYF
cdr3_nt: TGTGCCTGGAGACGAGACAGGGGGCTGAGAAACACCATATATTTT
clone_size: few
d_call: TRBD1
j_call: TRBJ1-3
v_call: TRBV30

cdr3_aa: CASRLADNYEQYF
cdr3_nt: TGTGCCAGCCGACTAGCGGATAACTACGAGCAGTACTTC
clone_size: -
d_call: TRBD2
j_call: TRBJ2-7
v_call: TRBV19

cdr3_aa: CASNPILTQPGGGSGAFF
cdr3_nt: TGTGCCAGTAACCCGATTCTCACCCAACCGGGAGGGGGCTCTGGGGCTTTCTTT
clone_size: -
d_call: TRBD1
j_call: TRBJ1-1
v_call: TRBV19

cdr3_aa: CSVAGTSGRGTDTQYF
cdr3_nt: TGCAGCGTTGCTGGGACTAGCGGGAGGGGGACAGATACGCAGTATTTT
clone_size: -
d_call: TRBD2
j_call: TRBJ2-3
v_call: TRBV29-1

cdr3_aa: CASSSPVTGFDEAFF
cdr3_nt: TGTGCCAGCAGTTCCCCCGTTACAGGGTTCGATGAAGCTTTCTTT
clone_size: -
d_call: -
j_call: TRBJ1-1
v_call: TRBV28

cdr3_aa: CASSTLRGPEAFF
cdr3_nt: TGTGCCAGTAGTACCCTGAGGGGTCCTGAAGCTTTCTTT
clone_size: once
d_call: -
j_call: TRBJ1-1
v_call: TRBV19

cdr3_aa: CASRSVGDFRNEQFF
cdr3_nt: TGTGCCAGTAGATCGGTCGGGGATTTTAGGAATGAGCAGTTCTTC
clone_size: -
d_call: -
j_call: TRBJ2-1
v_call: TRBV19

cdr3_aa: CASSYSGEKLFF
cdr3_nt: TGTGCCAGCAGTTACTCAGGCGAAAAACTGTTTTTT
clone_size: -
d_call: -
j_call: TRBJ1-4
v_call: TRBV6-8

cdr3_aa: CATRTEENTEAFF
cdr3_nt: TGTGCCACCCGGACAGAAGAGAACACTGAAGCTTTCTTT
clone_size: -
d_call: -
j_call: TRBJ1-1
v_call: TRBV28

cdr3_aa: CASSTVASTDTQYF
cdr3_nt: TGTGCCAGTAGTACTGTGGCCTCCACAGATACGCAGTATTTT
clone_size: few
d_call: -
j_call: TRBJ2-3
v_call: TRBV19

cdr3_aa: CASLGKPGGMTYKDEQFF
cdr3_nt: TGTGCCAGTCTCGGGAAACCCGGCGGGATGACCTATAAGGATGAGCAGTTCTTC
clone_size: -
d_call: -
j_call: TRBJ2-1
v_call: TRBV28

cdr3_aa: CAWSVQAAYQPQHF
cdr3_nt: TGTGCCTGGAGTGTTCAGGCAGCTTATCAGCCCCAGCATTTT
clone_size: few
d_call: -
j_call: TRBJ1-5
v_call: TRBV30

cdr3_aa: CASSELMVSSGANVLTF
cdr3_nt: TGTGCCAGCAGTGAATTAATGGTTAGCTCTGGGGCCAACGTCCTGACTTTC
clone_size: -
d_call: -
j_call: TRBJ2-6
v_call: TRBV25-1

cdr3_aa: CASKEGTSYEQYF
cdr3_nt: TGTGCCAGCAAGGAGGGGACGTCCTACGAGCAGTACTTC
clone_size: -
d_call: -
j_call: TRBJ2-7
v_call: TRBV19

cdr3_aa: CASSYQGVDGYTF
cdr3_nt: TGTGCCAGCAGTTACCAGGGAGTAGATGGCTACACCTTC
clone_size: -
d_call: -
j_call: TRBJ1-2
v_call: TRBV2

cdr3_aa: CAWWERNSENEQFF
cdr3_nt: TGTGCCTGGTGGGAGCGGAACTCGGAGAATGAGCAGTTCTTC
clone_size: few
d_call: -
j_call: TRBJ2-1
v_call: TRBV30

cdr3_aa: CAISEFDYEQYF
cdr3_nt: TGTGCCATCAGTGAATTTGACTACGAGCAGTACTTC
clone_size: -
d_call: -
j_call: TRBJ2-7
v_call: TRBV6-4

cdr3_aa: CASSLNAGSGTEAFF
cdr3_nt: TGCGCCAGCAGCTTGAACGCGGGTTCGGGCACTGAAGCTTTCTTT
clone_size: -
d_call: -
j_call: TRBJ1-1
v_call: TRBV5-1

cdr3_aa: CASSFDGGNYEQYF
cdr3_nt: TGTGCCAGCAGCTTCGATGGCGGTAACTACGAGCAGTACTTC
clone_size: -
d_call: -
j_call: TRBJ2-7
v_call: TRBV11-3

cdr3_aa: CASSIVDGQETQYF
cdr3_nt: TGTGCCAGTAGTATAGTCGACGGACAAGAGACCCAGTACTTC
clone_size: once
d_call: -
j_call: TRBJ2-5
v_call: TRBV19

cdr3_aa: CASIPRGPQETQYF
cdr3_nt: TGTGCCAGCATTCCTCGAGGCCCTCAAGAGACCCAGTACTTC
clone_size: few
d_call: -
j_call: TRBJ2-5
v_call: TRBV28

cdr3_aa: CASSLYSGSKWYEQYF
cdr3_nt: TGTGCCAGCAGTTTATACAGCGGGAGCAAATGGTACGAGCAGTACTTC
clone_size: -
d_call: -
j_call: TRBJ2-7
v_call: TRBV22-1

cdr3_aa: CASSLAGRRAGELFF
cdr3_nt: TGTGCCAGCAGCCTGGCGGGTCGGCGGGCCGGGGAGCTGTTTTTT
clone_size: once
d_call: -
j_call: TRBJ2-2
v_call: TRBV11-1

cdr3_aa: CASSLYPGGGNNEQFF
cdr3_nt: TGTGCCAGCAGTTTATACCCCGGAGGGGGCAACAATGAGCAGTTCTTC
clone_size: -
d_call: -
j_call: TRBJ2-1
v_call: TRBV27

cdr3_aa: CASSYQGVSNTEAFF
cdr3_nt: TGTGCCAGCAGTTACCAGGGGGTTTCGAACACTGAAGCTTTCTTT
clone_size: -
d_call: TRBD1
j_call: TRBJ1-1
v_call: TRBV6-8

cdr3_aa: CASSLDRGPPNSGNTIYF
cdr3_nt: TGTGCCAGCAGTTTGGACAGGGGCCCCCCCAACTCTGGAAACACCATATATTTT
clone_size: -
d_call: TRBD1
j_call: TRBJ1-3
v_call: TRBV6-8

cdr3_aa: CASSEWGLRNTEAFF
cdr3_nt: TGTGCCAGCAGTGAATGGGGTCTGCGAAACACTGAAGCTTTCTTT
clone_size: medium-sized
d_call: -
j_call: TRBJ1-1
v_call: TRBV25-1

cdr3_aa: CASSSAGTVNTEAFF
cdr3_nt: TGTGCCAGCAGTTCAGCCGGGACAGTGAACACTGAAGCTTTCTTT
clone_size: -
d_call: TRBD1
j_call: TRBJ1-1
v_call: TRBV28

cdr3_aa: CSVDDAGVTDTQYF
cdr3_nt: TGCAGCGTTGATGATGCGGGAGTCACAGATACGCAGTATTTT
clone_size: -
d_call: TRBD2
j_call: TRBJ2-3
v_call: TRBV29-1

cdr3_aa: CASSPVGGKLSGNTIYF
cdr3_nt: TGTGCCAGCTCACCGGTGGGGGGGAAACTTTCTGGAAACACCATATATTTT
clone_size: -
d_call: -
j_call: TRBJ1-3
v_call: TRBV18

cdr3_aa: CASRPQSNQPQHF
cdr3_nt: TGTGCCAGCAGGCCCCAAAGCAATCAGCCCCAGCATTTT
clone_size: -
d_call: -
j_call: TRBJ1-5
v_call: TRBV28

cdr3_aa: CASSKNRDQETQYF
cdr3_nt: TGTGCCAGCAGCAAGAACCGGGACCAAGAGACCCAGTACTTC
clone_size: -
d_call: -
j_call: TRBJ2-5
v_call: TRBV28

cdr3_aa: CSVESGQGYGYTF
cdr3_nt: TGCAGCGTTGAATCGGGGCAGGGATATGGCTACACCTTC
clone_size: -
d_call: -
j_call: TRBJ1-2
v_call: TRBV29-1